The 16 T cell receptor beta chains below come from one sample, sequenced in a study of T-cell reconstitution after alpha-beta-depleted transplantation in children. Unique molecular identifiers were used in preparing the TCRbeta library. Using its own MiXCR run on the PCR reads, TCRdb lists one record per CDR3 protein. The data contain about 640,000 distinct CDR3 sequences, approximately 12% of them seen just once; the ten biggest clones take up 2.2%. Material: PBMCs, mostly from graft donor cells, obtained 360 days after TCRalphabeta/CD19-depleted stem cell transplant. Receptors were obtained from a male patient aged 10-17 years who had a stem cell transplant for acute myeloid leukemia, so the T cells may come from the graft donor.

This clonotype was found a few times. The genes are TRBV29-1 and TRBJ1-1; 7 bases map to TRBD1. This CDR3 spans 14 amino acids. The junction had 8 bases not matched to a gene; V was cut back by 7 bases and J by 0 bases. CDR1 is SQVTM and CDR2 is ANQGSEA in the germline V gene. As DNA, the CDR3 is TGCAGCGCCTTGGGACAGACCATGAACACTGAAGCTTTCTTT. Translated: CSALGQTMNTEAFF.

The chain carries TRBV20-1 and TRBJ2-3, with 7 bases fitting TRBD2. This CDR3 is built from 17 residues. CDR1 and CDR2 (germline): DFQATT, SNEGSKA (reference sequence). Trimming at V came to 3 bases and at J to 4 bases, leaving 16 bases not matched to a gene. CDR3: CSASWGVAGPGPDTQYF. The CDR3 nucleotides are TGCAGTGCTAGCTGGGGGGTAGCGGGCCCCGGTCCAGATACGCAGTATTTT.

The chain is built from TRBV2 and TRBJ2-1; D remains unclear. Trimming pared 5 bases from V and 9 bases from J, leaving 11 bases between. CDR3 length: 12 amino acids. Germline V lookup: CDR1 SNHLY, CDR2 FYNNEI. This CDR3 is CASSLFWGEQFF. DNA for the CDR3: TGTGCCAGCAGTCTCTTCTGGGGTGAGCAGTTCTTC.

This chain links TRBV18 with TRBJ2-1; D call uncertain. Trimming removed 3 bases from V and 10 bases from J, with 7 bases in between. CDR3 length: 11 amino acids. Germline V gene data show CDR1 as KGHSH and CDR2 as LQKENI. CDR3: CASSPLEEQFF. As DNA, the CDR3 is TGTGCCAGCTCACCCCTAGAGGAGCAGTTCTTC.

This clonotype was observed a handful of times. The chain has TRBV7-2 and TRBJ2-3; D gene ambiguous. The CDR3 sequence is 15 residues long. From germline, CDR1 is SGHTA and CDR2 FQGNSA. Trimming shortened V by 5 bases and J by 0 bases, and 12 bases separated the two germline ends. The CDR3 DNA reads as TGTGCCAGCAGCCCATTTAGGGTGAGCACAGATACGCAGTATTTT. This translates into CASSPFRVSTDTQYF. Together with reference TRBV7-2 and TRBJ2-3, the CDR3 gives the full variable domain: GAGVSQSPSNKVTEKGKDVELRCDPISGHTALYWYRQSLGQGLEFLIYFQGNSAPDKSGLPSDRFSAERTGGSVSTLTIQRTQQEDSAVYLCASSPFRVSTDTQYFGPGTRLTVL.

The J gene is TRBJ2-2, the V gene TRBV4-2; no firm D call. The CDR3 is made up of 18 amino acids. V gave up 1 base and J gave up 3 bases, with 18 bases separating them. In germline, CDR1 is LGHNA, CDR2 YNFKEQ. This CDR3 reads CASSQVIPVPPYTGELFF. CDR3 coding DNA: TGTGCCAGCAGCCAAGTTATCCCCGTTCCCCCCTACACCGGGGAGCTGTTTTTT.

This CDR3 reads CASSPFAGYYEQYF. The CDR3 DNA follows: TGCGCCAGCAGCCCCTTCGCAGGTTACTACGAGCAGTACTTC. This chain connects TRBV4-3 to TRBJ2-7; D remains unclear. The CDR3 covers 14 residues. The V gene lost 4 bases and the J gene lost 3 bases, with 13 bases spanning the gap. Germline loops: CDR1 LGHNA, CDR2 YSLEER.

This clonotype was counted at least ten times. The CDR3 here is CSAPPGWETQYF. CDR3 nucleotide sequence: TGCAGCGCCCCTCCGGGGTGGGAGACCCAGTACTTC. The J gene is TRBJ2-5, the V gene TRBV29-1, with D perhaps TRBD2 (5 bases). This CDR3 is 12 amino acids long. CDR1 SQVTM and CDR2 ANQGSEA come from the germline V gene. The V and J ends lost 7 bases and 5 bases respectively, with 14 bases between them.

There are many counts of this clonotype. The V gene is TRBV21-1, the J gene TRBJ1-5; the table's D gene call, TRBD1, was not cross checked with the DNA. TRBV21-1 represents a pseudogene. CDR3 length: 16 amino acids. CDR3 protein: CASIEGLHREEQPQHF. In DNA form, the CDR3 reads TGTGCCAGCATCGAGGGGCTCCACAGGGAAGAACAGCCCCAGCATTTT.

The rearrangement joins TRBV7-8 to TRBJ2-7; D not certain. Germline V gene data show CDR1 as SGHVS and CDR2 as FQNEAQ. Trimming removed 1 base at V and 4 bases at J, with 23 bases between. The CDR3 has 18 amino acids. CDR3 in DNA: TGTGCCAGCAGCTTAGTACTCCTAGGCAGGACCTTACTTTACGAGCAGTACTTC. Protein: CASSLVLLGRTLLYEQYF.

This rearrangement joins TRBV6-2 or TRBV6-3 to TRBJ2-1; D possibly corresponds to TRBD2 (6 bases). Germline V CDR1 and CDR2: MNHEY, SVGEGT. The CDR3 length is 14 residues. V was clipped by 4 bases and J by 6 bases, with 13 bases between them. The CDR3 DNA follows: TGTGCCAGCAGTTTTATGGCGGGGACCAATGAGCAGTTCTTC. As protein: CASSFMAGTNEQFF.

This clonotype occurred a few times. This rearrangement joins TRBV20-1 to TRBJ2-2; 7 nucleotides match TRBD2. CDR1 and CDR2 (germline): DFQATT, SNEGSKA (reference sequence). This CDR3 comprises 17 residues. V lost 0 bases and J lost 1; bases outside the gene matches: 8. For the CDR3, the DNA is TGCAGTGCTAGAGATATAATGGCTAGCGGGAACACCGGGGAGCTGTTTTTT. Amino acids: CSARDIMASGNTGELFF.

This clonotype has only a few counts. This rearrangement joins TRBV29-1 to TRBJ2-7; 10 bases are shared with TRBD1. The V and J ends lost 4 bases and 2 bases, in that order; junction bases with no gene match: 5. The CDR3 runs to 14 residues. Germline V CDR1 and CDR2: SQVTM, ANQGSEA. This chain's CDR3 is CSVVLTGGPYEQYF. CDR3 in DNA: TGCAGCGTTGTCTTGACAGGGGGCCCCTACGAGCAGTACTTC.

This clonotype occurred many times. DNA for the CDR3: TGTGCCAGCAGTGGCAGGGTTCAGCCCCAGCATTTT. Encoded protein: CASSGRVQPQHF. V is TRBV28 and J is TRBJ1-5; D is possibly TRBD1 (5 bases). With 5 bases removed from V and 6 bases from J, the gap between germline ends came to 8 bases. The CDR3 is 12 amino acids. CDR1 and CDR2 (germline): MDHEN, SYDVKM.

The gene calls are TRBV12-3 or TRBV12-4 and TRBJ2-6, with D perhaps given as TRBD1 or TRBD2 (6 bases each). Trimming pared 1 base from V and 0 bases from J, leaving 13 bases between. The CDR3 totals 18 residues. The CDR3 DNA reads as TGTGCCAGCAGTTTAGAGACAGGACTAAGCTCTGGGGCCAACGTCCTGACTTTC. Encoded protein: CASSLETGLSSGANVLTF.

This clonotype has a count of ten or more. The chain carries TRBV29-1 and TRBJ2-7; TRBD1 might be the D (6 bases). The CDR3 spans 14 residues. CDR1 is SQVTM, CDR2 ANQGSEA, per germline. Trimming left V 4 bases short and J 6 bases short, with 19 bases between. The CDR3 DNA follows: TGCAGCGTTGGTCCGGCAGGGGTGAAGTTCGAGCAGTACTTC. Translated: CSVGPAGVKFEQYF.